This T cell receptor (beta chain) was recorded in a study of blood T cell repertoires in COVID-19. In the study overall: Material from acute and convalescent COVID-19 was sourced from the United States, Italy and Spain. Sources were T cells, B-cell-depleted T cells, or PBMCs; the material itself was cDNA or gDNA.

Source study methods: Reference gene primer amplification gave nucleated cell count estimates. Clones were sequenced by immunoSEQ multiplex PCR, and TCRdb holds only the in-frame ones, with some missing. D and trimming were read from the DNA, whereas the V and J calls and clone size are those reported in that table. The data show 150,000 to 200,000 clones, with about four fifths seen just once and roughly 2.6% held by the top ten. This CDR3 region has 19 residues. Between the trimmed V and J ends, which lost 5 bases and 0 bases, there was a span of 23 bases. Germline V gene sequence: CDR1 LNHDA, CDR2 SQIVND (reference sequence).

This TCR came from a human donor with acute or convalescent COVID-19. The donor label of this sample is uncertain. The sequenced material came from peripheral blood. The chain has TRBV19 and TRBJ2-4, with D possibly being TRBD2 (6 bases). CDR3 sequence reads: CASSRGAGPDILAKNIQYF. The CDR3 bases are TGTGCCAGTAGTCGGGGTGCGGGGCCCGATATTTTAGCCAAAAACATTCAGTACTTC.